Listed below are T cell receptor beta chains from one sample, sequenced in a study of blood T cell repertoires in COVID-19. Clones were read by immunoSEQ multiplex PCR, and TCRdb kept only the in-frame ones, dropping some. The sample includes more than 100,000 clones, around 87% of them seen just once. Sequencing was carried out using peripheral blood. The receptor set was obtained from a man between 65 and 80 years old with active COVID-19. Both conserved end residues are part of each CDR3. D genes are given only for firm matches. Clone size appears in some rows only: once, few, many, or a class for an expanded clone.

TGTGCCAGCGCCTCGGGACAGAGCCGACTCGCGGATACGCAGTATTTT | CASASGQSRLADTQYF | TRBD1 | - | TRBJ2-3 | TRBV9 | 16
TGTGCCAGCAGCTTACCGAGGGACTACGAGCAGTACTTC | CASSLPRDYEQYF | - | - | TRBJ2-7 | TRBV13 | 13
TGTGCCAGCACCGATACCAGTCAGCCCCAGCATTTT | CASTDTSQPQHF | - | - | TRBJ1-5 | TRBV7-2 | 12
TGTGCCAGCAGTTACGTAGGGGACTATGGCTACACCTTC | CASSYVGDYGYTF | - | - | TRBJ1-2 | TRBV6-2/TRBV6-3 | 13
TGTGCCAGCCACCGGGGGAGCTCCTACAATGAGCAGTTCTTC | CASHRGSSYNEQFF | - | - | TRBJ2-1 | TRBV28 | 14
TGTGCCAGCAGCCCCCGACTAGCGGCAAACTCCTACGAGCAGTACTTC | CASSPRLAANSYEQYF | TRBD2 | - | TRBJ2-7 | TRBV11-2 | 16
TGTGCCTGGAGTTCAGGATCAGGGCCCGGGGAGCTGTTTTTT | CAWSSGSGPGELFF | - | - | TRBJ2-2 | TRBV30 | 14
TGTGCCAGCAGCTTAACAGGGGGAGTAACTGAAGCTTTCTTT | CASSLTGGVTEAFF | TRBD1 | - | TRBJ1-1 | TRBV11-3 | 14
TGTGCCAGCAGCTTAGGGCTAGCGGCCTACAATGAGCAGTTCTTC | CASSLGLAAYNEQFF | TRBD2 | - | TRBJ2-1 | TRBV7-7 | 15
TGTGCCACCAGCGAGGGGTCGCGGGAGTACACCGGGGAGCTGTTTTTT | CATSEGSREYTGELFF | TRBD2 | - | TRBJ2-2 | TRBV24-1 | 16
TGTGCCAGCAGTTTACAGCGGGCGGGGGCGTCTGGCTACACCTTC | CASSLQRAGASGYTF | - | - | TRBJ1-2 | TRBV28 | 15
TGCGCCAGCAGCTTGGTGGTAGCGGGTAACACCGGGGAGCTGTTTTTT | CASSLVVAGNTGELFF | TRBD2 | - | TRBJ2-2 | TRBV5-1 | 16
TGTGCCAGCAGTGGAAGCGGGACAGGTTTCTCCTACGAGCAGTACTTC | CASSGSGTGFSYEQYF | - | - | TRBJ2-7 | TRBV27 | 16
TGTGCCAGCAGCTTGCGGCGGGTAGCCTACAATGAGCAGTTCTTC | CASSLRRVAYNEQFF | - | - | TRBJ2-1 | TRBV5-8 | 15
TGTGCCAGCGGATCCGCGACTAGCGGGAGCTACGAGCAGTACTTC | CASGSATSGSYEQYF | TRBD2 | few | TRBJ2-7 | TRBV6-5 | 15
TGCAGTGCTAGTCGCGGACTAGCGGGAGAAGATACGCAGTATTTT | CSASRGLAGEDTQYF | TRBD2 | - | TRBJ2-3 | TRBV20-1 | 15
TGTGCCAGCAGTTTACGGCTAGCGGGAAACACCGGGGAGCTGTTTTTT | CASSLRLAGNTGELFF | TRBD2 | - | TRBJ2-2 | TRBV27 | 16
TGTGCCAGCAGAAACAGGGGAGTAGGCTCTGGAAACACCATATATTTT | CASRNRGVGSGNTIYF | TRBD1 | once | TRBJ1-3 | TRBV28 | 16
TGTGCCAGCAGCCAAGTCGGGGAGACCCAGTACTTC | CASSQVGETQYF | - | - | TRBJ2-5 | TRBV3-1/TRBV3-2 | 12
TGTGCCAGCAGCTCCTCGTTATACGAGCAGTACTTC | CASSSSLYEQYF | - | - | TRBJ2-7 | TRBV7-9 | 12
TGTGCCAGCACCGTAAGAGACTTCAGCGCAGATACGCAGTATTTT | CASTVRDFSADTQYF | - | - | TRBJ2-3 | TRBV25-1 | 15
TGTGCCAGCAGCTTAGCGACAGATAGCTCTGGAAACACCATATATTTT | CASSLATDSSGNTIYF | - | - | TRBJ1-3 | TRBV7-6 | 16
TGTGCCAGCTCACCGGACAGGGGCGAGGTCTATGGCTACACCTTC | CASSPDRGEVYGYTF | TRBD1 | - | TRBJ1-2 | TRBV18 | 15
TGTGCCAGCAGCCCAACAGGGGGAGGAGAAAAACTGTTTTTT | CASSPTGGGEKLFF | TRBD1 | - | TRBJ1-4 | TRBV6-4 | 14
TGCGCCAGCAGCCCTGGACTAGCAGAGACCCAGTACTTC | CASSPGLAETQYF | TRBD2 | - | TRBJ2-5 | TRBV5-1 | 13
TGTGCCAGCAGCTTTGTCGGGACAGGGTACTACGAGCAGTACTTC | CASSFVGTGYYEQYF | TRBD1 | once | TRBJ2-7 | TRBV5-6 | 15
TGTGCCAGCAGGCCCAGCGGGAGTGGAGGAGATACGCAGTATTTT | CASRPSGSGGDTQYF | TRBD2 | - | TRBJ2-3 | TRBV2 | 15
TGCAGCGTTGAAAGTGGGACTAGCGGGAACACCTACAATGAGCAGTTCTTC | CSVESGTSGNTYNEQFF | TRBD2 | - | TRBJ2-1 | TRBV29-1 | 17
TGTGCCTGGAGTCGGACCGGGGAGCCCCAGCATTTT | CAWSRTGEPQHF | - | many | TRBJ1-5 | TRBV30 | 12
TGTGCCATCAGTGAAATGGGGGGCAATGAGCAGTTCTTC | CAISEMGGNEQFF | - | - | TRBJ2-1 | TRBV10-3 | 13
TGTGCCAGTAGTAACCGGACAGCCTATTTATCCATGAACACTGAAGCTTTCTTT | CASSNRTAYLSMNTEAFF | - | - | TRBJ1-1 | TRBV19 | 18
TGTGCCAGCAGCTTAATCGGGGGGCCGCGGAAGTTCTTC | CASSLIGGPRKFF | - | - | TRBJ2-1 | TRBV7-2 | 13
TGTGCCAGCAGTTTGTTGTCTACTAACTACGAGCAGTACTTC | CASSLLSTNYEQYF | - | few | TRBJ2-7 | TRBV28 | 14
TGTGCCAGCAGCGTAGAAGGACTGGGGGGTGAAAAACTGTTTTTT | CASSVEGLGGEKLFF | - | - | TRBJ1-4 | TRBV9 | 15
TGCAGCGTTAGGGACAGGGGGCGTCTGGAGACCCAGTACTTC | CSVRDRGRLETQYF | TRBD1 | once | TRBJ2-5 | TRBV29-1 | 14
TGTGCCAGCAGGATGGGGACAGGGGGCGCCGGAAACACCATATATTTT | CASRMGTGGAGNTIYF | TRBD1 | - | TRBJ1-3 | TRBV28 | 16
TGCGCCAGCAGCTTGGCCTTGGGCGGGTCCCCCCTTTCCACAGATACGCAGTATTTT | CASSLALGGSPLSTDTQYF | - | - | TRBJ2-3 | TRBV5-1 | 19
TGTGCCAGCAGCCCGCGGACAGGGAACACCGGGGAGCTGTTTTTT | CASSPRTGNTGELFF | TRBD1 | - | TRBJ2-2 | TRBV5-5 | 15
TGTGCCAGCAGTTTGGGGAGGAACACTGAAGCTTTCTTT | CASSLGRNTEAFF | - | - | TRBJ1-1 | TRBV28 | 13
TGTGCCAGCAGGGAAGAGGACAGGGGGGGGACTGAAGCTTTCTTT | CASREEDRGGTEAFF | TRBD1 | - | TRBJ1-1 | TRBV28 | 15
TGTGCCAGCAGTTTTGCGCCTGGGCGCTTGGTCTACGAGCAGTACTTC | CASSFAPGRLVYEQYF | - | - | TRBJ2-7 | TRBV28 | 16
TGTGCCAGCACCCGAACTAGCGGGAGGGGCTTGGAGACCCAGTACTTC | CASTRTSGRGLETQYF | TRBD2 | - | TRBJ2-5 | TRBV28 | 16
TGTGCCAGCTCACCACCAAGCAGGGGAAAAGAGACCCAGTACTTC | CASSPPSRGKETQYF | - | - | TRBJ2-5 | TRBV18 | 15
TGTGCCAGCTCACCAATGACAGGGGGCTTTTTGTCCTACGAGCAGTACTTC | CASSPMTGGFLSYEQYF | TRBD1 | - | TRBJ2-7 | TRBV18 | 17
TGCGCCAGCGGCCTAGCGGGGATCAATGAGCAGTTCTTC | CASGLAGINEQFF | TRBD2 | - | TRBJ2-1 | TRBV5-1 | 13
TGTGCCAGCAGCCAAGATCTGGCGGGGGAGAACGGGGAGCTGTTTTTT | CASSQDLAGENGELFF | TRBD2 | - | TRBJ2-2 | TRBV4-2 | 16